This T cell receptor (beta chain) comes out of a study of blood T cell repertoires in COVID-19. This clone is a singleton in its sample. The table came from immunoSEQ multiplex PCR; TCRdb's copy has only in-frame clones and leaves some out. Of fewer than 300,000 clones in the sample, 87% were seen once. From germline, CDR1 is SGHVS and CDR2 FNYEAQ. CDR3 length equals 17 residues. V shed 1 base and J 8 bases; nucleotides not matched to a gene: 12. This TCR was sampled from a woman in her forties who had recovered from COVID-19. Input material: peripheral blood. This chain uses TRBV7-6 with TRBJ2-1; 9 nucleotides line up with TRBD2. The CDR3 region is CASSLVPSGGFGHEQFF. The DNA of the CDR3 is TGTGCCAGCAGCTTAGTTCCCAGCGGGGGGTTTGGGCATGAGCAGTTCTTC.